This entry features one TCR beta chain sequence. Its antigen is unknown. Germline CDR1 and CDR2: SEHNR and FQNEAQ (reference sequence). This CDR3 is built from 14 residues. V lost 3 bases and J lost 8; bases outside the gene matches: 6. The data were obtained in a study of T-cell memory formation after mild COVID-19. Study in general: TCR clusters were mostly confined to one donor each. Study results and caveats: Whether day 37 second-wave clones are SARS-CoV-2-specific was not confirmed. The CD4+ clones that contracted clustered mainly within CM and EM, and the CD8+ clones concentrated in EMRA. Later expanders leaned toward CD4+, whereas clones contracting from day 15 to 85 were balanced CD4/CD8.

TCRdb passed the 5' RACE reads through MiXCR, listing each CDR3 protein once. The table lists about 420,000 distinct CDR3 sequences, around 22% of them singletons. The sequence derives from an adult woman who had mild COVID-19 (a few samples of this study predate the infection). Cell type and time point are not known. The chain joins TRBV7-9 to TRBJ1-4; TRBD1 agrees at 7 bases. The sample comprised PBMCs or a T cell subset sorted from them (not recorded which). The DNA of the CDR3 is TGTGCCAGCAGCTTCGCAGGGGGTCTGGAAAAACTGTTTTTT. Translating it yields CASSFAGGLEKLFF.